These 26 T cell receptor beta chains share one sample of origin, sequenced in a study of T cells in Graves' hyperthyroidism and ophthalmopathy. From RNA transcripts, TCR beta CDR3 regions were amplified. HTBI primers drove first-round RT-PCR of the TCR CDR3. TCRdb reprocessed the multiplex PCR reads via MiXCR and lists one record per CDR3 protein. The data show about 520,000 distinct CDR3 sequences, around a quarter seen once. The material sequenced was blood. Receptors originate from a woman between 25 and 40 years old with Graves' ophthalmopathy.

The chain has TRBV6-1 and TRBJ2-7, with D possibly matching TRBD2 (5 bases). The germline CDR1 and CDR2 sequences are MNHNS and SASEGT. The CDR3 is 14 residues long. Trimming cost V 5 bases and J 4 bases, with 15 bases left between them. CDR3 DNA sequence: TGTGCCAGCAGTCCCAGCGAGGGCAGTTACGAGCAGTACTTC. It codes for CASSPSEGSYEQYF.

On this clonotype: Since a much larger clone is just one base distant, this may be a read error. The CDR3 nucleotides are TGCAGTGCTTCCAGACAGGGACCGACTGAAGCTTGCTTT. Protein sequence: CSASRQGPTEACF. The chain has TRBV20-1 and TRBJ1-1, with 7 bases matching TRBD1. Germline V gene sequence: CDR1 DFQATT, CDR2 SNEGSKA (reference sequence). This CDR3 spans 13 amino acids.

This clonotype was detected many times. This chain links TRBV19 with TRBJ1-2; tentative D call: TRBD1 (5 bases). Germline V gene lookup returns CDR1 LNHDA and CDR2 SQIVND (reference sequence). This CDR3 comprises 14 residues. V gave up 6 bases and J gave up 7 bases, with 18 bases separating them. CDR3 in amino acids: CASSQRDGGSGYTF. CDR3 coding DNA: TGTGCCAGTAGCCAAAGGGACGGCGGGTCTGGCTACACCTTC. Full variable domain (outside the CDR3, taken from reference TRBV19 and TRBJ1-2): DGGITQSPKYLFRKEGQNVTLSCEQNLNHDAMYWYRQDPGQGLRLIYYSQIVNDFQKGDIAEGYSVSREKKESFPLTVTSAQKNPTAFYLCASSQRDGGSGYTFGSGTRLTVV.

V is TRBV11-2 and J is TRBJ2-7; TRBD2 matches 8 bases. The germline V gene encodes CDR1 SGHAT and CDR2 FQNNGV. CDR3 size: 18 residues. With 2 bases clipped from V and 7 bases from J, the junction kept 19 bases outside the gene matches. In DNA form, the CDR3 reads TGTGCCAGCAGCTTACTCTCGGATCGCGGGAGGTATAAACGGGAGCAGTACTTC. Its translation is CASSLLSDRGRYKREQYF.

This clonotype was seen repeatedly, ten times or more. V is TRBV4-2 and J is TRBJ2-7; 8 bases line up with TRBD2. CDR1 and CDR2 (germline): LGHNA, YNFKEQ. V lost 0 bases to trimming and J lost 0 bases; unmatched junction nucleotides: 1. This CDR3 comprises 15 residues. CDR3 residues: CASSQDRGGSYEQYF. Written as DNA, the CDR3 is TGTGCCAGCAGCCAAGATCGGGGGGGCTCCTACGAGCAGTACTTC.

This chain joins TRBV14 and TRBJ2-5; D is possibly TRBD2 (7 bases). This CDR3 is 14 amino acids long. V lost 2 bases and J lost 5, with 12 bases in between. Germline assignment: CDR1 SGHDN and CDR2 FVKESK. The CDR3 coding sequence is TGTGCCAGCAGCCAAAGGCGGGGGCGCGAGACCCAGTACTTC. Protein product: CASSQRRGRETQYF.

This clonotype was counted many times. The chain joins TRBV7-2 to TRBJ1-2; a possible D gene is TRBD1 (5 bases). This CDR3 has 19 amino acids. Per the germline V gene, CDR1 is SGHTA and CDR2 is FQGNSA. Trimming stripped 5 bases from V and 0 bases from J, with 25 bases between. The CDR3 reads CASSRYDPRDSRANYGYTF. The CDR3 DNA is TGTGCCAGCAGCCGGTATGATCCGAGAGACAGCAGAGCTAACTATGGCTACACCTTC.

This clonotype was observed at least ten times. J is TRBJ2-7 and V is TRBV15, with 9 bases matching TRBD1. The V gene end was trimmed by 4 bases and the J gene end by 3 bases; junction bases not matched to a gene: 7. The CDR3 runs to 15 residues. The germline CDR1 and CDR2 sequences are LNHNV and YYDKDF (reference sequence). The CDR3 protein is CATSTDGQGRYEQYF. CDR3 bases: TGTGCCACCAGCACCGACGGACAGGGGCGCTACGAGCAGTACTTC.

This chain links TRBV28 with TRBJ1-2; D not resolved. Trimming removed 3 bases at V and 7 bases at J, with 21 bases between. Looked up from germline, CDR1 is MDHEN and CDR2 is SYDVKM. The CDR3 has 16 amino acids. This CDR3 reads CASSLSLVPTHGGYTF. DNA for the CDR3: TGTGCCAGCAGTTTGTCCCTGGTTCCTACCCATGGTGGCTACACCTTC.

This clonotype was seen many times. The chain joins TRBV4-2 to TRBJ2-5; 10 bases match TRBD2. Per the germline V gene, CDR1 is LGHNA and CDR2 is YNFKEQ. V shed 4 bases and J 2 bases; nucleotides not matched to a gene: 10. The CDR3 length is 17 residues. CDR3 nucleotides: TGTGCCAGCAGCCTTACTAGCGGGGCTCCCGGGCAAGAGACCCAGTACTTC. This codes for CASSLTSGAPGQETQYF.

This clonotype was observed a handful of times. This chain links TRBV28 with TRBJ2-7, with a tentative D call TRBD1 (6 bases). Deletions cut 8 bases from V and 5 bases from J, with 19 bases between. The CDR3 spans 14 residues. Per the germline V gene, CDR1 is MDHEN and CDR2 is SYDVKM. The DNA of the CDR3 is TGTGCCAGCTCCACAGGGAGAGGGATGGACGAGCAGTACTTC. Translated: CASSTGRGMDEQYF.

The V call is TRBV7-9, the J call TRBJ1-5; tentative D call: TRBD1 (5 bases). Trimming took off 5 bases at V and 9 bases at J, with 11 bases between the two ends. The CDR3 sequence is 12 residues long. Germline assignment: CDR1 SEHNR and CDR2 FQNEAQ (reference sequence). CDR3 protein: CASSPQGGPQHF. The CDR3 DNA is TGTGCCAGCAGCCCGCAGGGAGGGCCCCAGCATTTT.

The CDR3 region has the DNA TGTGCCAGCATCCTGAACCCAGCCCCGACCGGGGAGACCCAGTACTTC. This gives the protein CASILNPAPTGETQYF. V gene TRBV6-1 combines with J gene TRBJ2-5; D remains unclear. This CDR3 contains 16 residues. V was shortened by 7 bases and J by 5 bases, with 23 bases between the two germline ends. The germline gives CDR1 MNHNS, CDR2 SASEGT.

The chain has TRBV15 and TRBJ2-7; 10 bases map to TRBD2. CDR1 is LNHNV, CDR2 YYDKDF, per germline (reference sequence). Germline trimming cut 2 bases from V and 5 bases from J; bases unmatched to any gene: 6. There are 15 residues in the CDR3. CDR3 DNA: TGTGCCACCAGCAGATGGTCTAGCGGGAGAGACGAGCAGTACTTC. It yields the protein CATSRWSSGRDEQYF.

There are many counts of this clonotype. The gene calls are TRBV10-3 and TRBJ2-5, with no clear D. The CDR3 extends over 11 amino acids. V was pared by 6 bases and J by 2 bases, with 4 bases between. Germline loops: CDR1 ENHRY, CDR2 SYGVKD. The DNA of the CDR3 is TGTGCCATCAGACAGCAAGAGACCCAGTACTTC. Translation: CAIRQQETQYF.

This clonotype has a count of ten or more. The chain uses TRBV25-1 and TRBJ1-6; 8 bases are shared with TRBD1. Losses at the gene ends were 7 bases for V and 7 bases for J; bases not matched to a gene: 15. Germline V gene data show CDR1 as MGHDK and CDR2 as SYGVNS. This CDR3 has 17 residues. DNA of the CDR3: TGTGCCAGCACCAACTTTTGGGACAGGCGGGGGAATTCACCCCTCCACTTT. This codes for CASTNFWDRRGNSPLHF.

V usage is TRBV11-1 and J usage is TRBJ2-5; D is undetermined. Per germline, CDR1 SGHAT and CDR2 FQDESV (reference sequence). The CDR3 is 13 residues long. Between the trimmed V and J ends, which lost 4 bases and 5 bases, there was a span of 11 bases. Here the CDR3 reads CASSSNFVETQYF. CDR3 coding DNA: TGTGCCAGCAGCTCAAATTTTGTCGAGACCCAGTACTTC.

The table lists this clonotype with many counts. The rearrangement joins TRBV28 to TRBJ1-1, with D hard to call. Germline CDR1 and CDR2: MDHEN and SYDVKM. The V gene lost 3 bases and the J gene lost 6 bases, with 11 bases spanning the gap. This CDR3 is built from 13 residues. The CDR3: CASSLGKLAEAFF. In nucleotides, the CDR3 is TGTGCCAGCAGTTTGGGAAAGTTGGCTGAAGCTTTCTTT.

This clonotype came up once. This chain links TRBV6-1 with TRBJ2-7, with D maybe TRBD2 (5 bases). This CDR3 contains 15 residues. Germline V lookup: CDR1 MNHNS, CDR2 SASEGT. V gave up 4 bases and J gave up 0 bases, with 13 bases separating them. CDR3 loop: CASSAPGSSSYEQYF. In DNA, the CDR3 is TGTGCCAGCAGTGCACCGGGATCCAGCTCCTACGAGCAGTACTTC.

The chain employs TRBV7-3 and TRBJ2-7; the D gene is possibly TRBD2 (5 bases). V was shortened by 5 bases and J by 2 bases, with 13 bases between the two germline ends. This CDR3 has 14 residues. Germline V lookup: CDR1 SGHTA, CDR2 FQGTGA. CDR3 amino acids: CASSPTGETYEQYF. The CDR3 nucleotides read TGTGCCAGCAGCCCCACCGGGGAAACCTACGAGCAGTACTTC.

This chain connects TRBV6-2 or TRBV6-3 to TRBJ1-5; TRBD1 might be the D (6 bases). V lost 4 bases and J 4 bases, leaving 14 bases between the germline ends. The CDR3 is 15 residues long. Germline lookup yields CDR1 MNHEY and CDR2 SVGEGT. As DNA, the CDR3 is TGTGCCAGCAGTTTGGGGGCCGTTTTTAATCAGCCCCAGCATTTT. It yields the protein CASSLGAVFNQPQHF.

This clonotype was picked up many times. The V call is TRBV12-3 or TRBV12-4, the J call TRBJ1-1; TRBD1 is a possible D gene (5 bases). This CDR3 is built from 17 residues. Trimming took 4 bases from V and 1 from J, leaving 19 bases between them. As DNA, the CDR3 is TGTGCCAGCAGTTCAGAGCAGGGCATATTCGGGAACACTGAAGCTTTCTTT. This codes for CASSSEQGIFGNTEAFF.

This clonotype was seen a handful of times. This rearrangement joins TRBV4-1 to TRBJ2-7; tentatively, D is TRBD1 or TRBD2 (7 bases each). Germline CDR1 MGHRA, CDR2 YSYEKL. V was pared by 0 bases and J by 7 bases, with 16 bases between. CDR3 length equals 15 residues. The chain's CDR3 is CASSQDMAGGDEQYF. As DNA, the CDR3 is TGCGCCAGCAGCCAAGATATGGCAGGGGGGGATGAGCAGTACTTC.

This clonotype was counted once. This sequence joins TRBV6-1 and TRBJ1-2, with unresolved D. V lost 6 bases, J lost 2 bases, and 16 bases lay in between. This CDR3 contains 15 residues. Germline lookup yields CDR1 MNHNS and CDR2 SASEGT. The CDR3 sequence is CASSTSSPVNYGYTF. DNA for the CDR3: TGTGCCAGCAGCACCTCCAGTCCGGTAAACTATGGCTACACCTTC.

Many counts were recorded for this clonotype. The chain carries TRBV30 and TRBJ2-7; D remains unclear. The CDR3 loop spans 11 amino acids. Between the trimmed V and J ends, which lost 4 bases and 5 bases, there was a span of 9 bases. The germline CDR1 and CDR2 sequences are GTSNPN and SVGIG (reference sequence). CDR3 residues: CAWMESHEQYF. The DNA for the CDR3 is TGTGCCTGGATGGAATCACACGAGCAGTACTTC.

The chain is built from TRBV5-6 and TRBJ1-2; D possibly corresponds to TRBD1 (6 bases). The germline V and J ends were trimmed by 5 bases and 3 bases, with 14 bases remaining between them. The germline CDR1 and CDR2 sequences are SGHDT and YYEEEE. The CDR3 runs 14 residues. CDR3 protein: CASRSTGFDYGYTF. CDR3 sequence (DNA): TGTGCCAGCAGGTCTACAGGGTTTGACTATGGCTACACCTTC.